This T cell receptor (beta chain) derives from a study of blood T cell repertoires in COVID-19 (dated by TCRdb to 2020 to 2022). Regarding the study in general: Samples from collaborators originated in the United States, Italy and Spain and spanned both the acute and convalescent phases of COVID-19. The prospective study material was composed of cDNA or gDNA derived from T cells, B-cell-depleted T cells, or PBMCs. Deeply sampled blood TCRbeta repertoires from subjects exposed to, actively infected with, or recovered from COVID-19 were included in the dataset. The repertoires were released in a freely available public database intended as a resource for research on the immune response to SARS-CoV-2. The samples were drawn from the first 160 participants of the ongoing ImmuneRACE study and from more than 1,000 subjects provided by 6 global collaborators. Sample metadata almost always included a de-identified subject ID, COVID-19 status, age in years and sex. Where HLA class I and class II types were available, the types were taken from metadata supplied by the sample provider, not from assay-based typing.

Whole blood was collected in K2EDTA tubes by collaborating institutions according to the institutions' own protocols. For TCRbeta analysis, collaborators shipped samples in one of three forms: frozen whole blood, isolated PBMCs, or DNA extracted from either of those sample types. Concerning this clone: Its antigen is currently not known. Qualities for individual bases were not recorded, and no much larger clone is one base off.

TCRbeta CDR3 regions were amplified from genomic DNA using the immunoSEQ Assay, a bias-controlled multiplex PCR. Turning to the authors' computational methods: The number of nucleated cells in each sample was estimated from the amplification of reference gene primers within the assay. To quantify the absolute abundance of each unique TCRbeta CDR3 rearrangement, sequence reads were collapsed and filtered. For each sample, productive Simpson clonality was calculated as the square root of Simpson's diversity index across productive rearrangements. TCRdb holds this immuneACCESS table with in-frame rearrangements only. Some clones are missing; in checked studies, unresolved V genes explain under half, and the rest has no known cause. V, J and clone size reflect that table, while D and trimming were determined from the DNA. This sample gives about 230,000 clones in total; less than 85% of them show up just once. Together, the top ten hold 2.5% to 3% of the sample.

General findings and caveats noted by the study authors: The quantity of clinical and demographic metadata differed by source and by participant and was supplied without curation.

CDR1 and CDR2 were assigned from the germline V gene as SGHAT and FQNNGV. The CDR3 goes from the cysteine to the phenylalanine over 12 residues. The entry retains the CDR3 DNA only, 36 bases that are in frame from base 1. The germline ends are 12 bases apart after V is trimmed by 5 bases and J by 7 bases. Source material: peripheral blood. The rearranged segments are TRBV11-2 and TRBJ2-7; perhaps TRBD2 is the D gene, with 5 bases matching. The sequence came from a woman in her seventies with active or convalescent COVID-19. The CDR3 is CASSPPSGEQYF. The base sequence is TGTGCCAGCAGCCCTCCCTCGGGGGAGCAGTACTTC.